This T cell receptor (beta chain) originates from a study of identical twins. V gave up 6 bases and J gave up 1 base, with 19 bases separating them. This CDR3 spans 18 amino acids. CDR1 is SNHLY, CDR2 FYNNEI, per germline. Unique molecular identifiers were present on the cDNA, and a universal primer site came from template switching. TCRdb re-analysed the 5' RACE reads in MiXCR, keeping a single row per CDR3 protein. This repertoire shows approximately 600,000 distinct CDR3 sequences, roughly 7.2% found once; its top ten account for around 1.6%. This same sample was also part of a study on yellow fever vaccine responses in identical twins.

The clonotype comes from a woman aged 18-29 years in good health. This chain links TRBV2 with TRBJ2-6; D is perhaps TRBD1 (6 bases). Sequencing used PBMCs. In DNA form, the CDR3 reads TGTGCCAGCAGCTGGGGGCAAGGGTGGACTTCTGGGGCCAACGTCCTGACTTTC. The encoded protein is CASSWGQGWTSGANVLTF.